This T cell receptor beta chain was identified in a study of control samples from healthy donors and cancer patients. Assay used: immunoSEQ multiplex PCR; TCRdb lists only in-frame clones, some missing. The table lists some 150,000 clones, about 90% of them singletons, with approximately 3% in the top ten. CDR3 length: 16 amino acids. Specimen: blood. This TCR came from a man in his thirties or forties in good health. This chain links TRBV21-1 with TRBJ1-5; TRBD1 reflects the table's D call only, with no check against the DNA. TRBV21-1 is deemed a pseudogene. This CDR3 reads CASSKMVQGADQPQHF. The CDR3 nucleotides read TGTGCCAGCAGCAAAATGGTACAGGGGGCGGATCAGCCCCAGCATTTT.